This TCR beta chain appears in the sequencing data of a study of T cell responses to AZD1222 COVID-19 vaccine. Deletions cut 0 bases from V and 3 bases from J, with 8 bases between. CDR1 ENHRY and CDR2 SYGVKD come from the germline V gene. This CDR3 has 14 amino acids. The data were produced by immunoSEQ multiplex PCR, yet TCRdb's version contains in-frame clones alone and is incomplete. The top ten hold about 1.1% of the sample, which has under 150,000 clones, around 90% seen once. This TCR was recovered from an adult who received the AZD1222 COVID-19 vaccine. This material consisted of peripheral blood, taken 28 days after the second AZD1222 dose. The rearrangement uses TRBV10-3 and TRBJ1-2; no definite D call. The CDR3 nucleotides are TGTGCCATCAGTGAGTCCGCGGTCTACTATGGCTACACCTTC. Protein: CAISESAVYYGYTF.